A single sample is the source of the 27 T cell receptor beta chains below, sequenced in a study of T cell repertoires in cytomegalovirus infection. TCRdb itself ran the reads through MiXCR, one entry per CDR3 protein. Seen here are approximately 340,000 distinct CDR3 sequences, around 29% observed once, and the top ten hold 20%. No antigen has been assigned to these receptors. The material sequenced was cultured PBMCs, taken from culture after CMV antigen stimulation. All receptors come from a human donor in good health (CMV status not recorded). Some clones in this sample may be carry-over from other donors' samples.

The chain employs TRBV28 and TRBJ2-1; D is uncertain. The length of the CDR3 is 16 residues. CDR1 and CDR2 (germline): MDHEN, SYDVKM. Trimming left V 5 bases short and J 1 base short, with 15 bases between. The CDR3 nucleotides are TGTGCCAGCAGTCCCGGGTGGCGGTTGTCCTACAATGAGCAGTTCTTC. Translated: CASSPGWRLSYNEQFF.

In this sample, this clonotype turned up a few times. The CDR3 reads CASSWAGSGNTIYF. CDR3 nucleotide sequence: TGTGCCAGCAGCTGGGCAGGGTCTGGAAACACCATATATTTT. The rearrangement links TRBV7-6 to TRBJ1-3, with TRBD1 as a possible D gene (5 bases). The CDR3 consists of 14 residues. Germline V CDR1 and CDR2: SGHVS, FNYEAQ. With 4 bases removed from V and 1 base from J, the gap between germline ends came to 8 bases.

This clonotype was seen only a few times. The chain is built from TRBV7-9 and TRBJ1-4; 7 bases align to TRBD1. Unmatched junction bases numbered 11, after V lost 5 bases and J lost 8 bases. CDR1 is SEHNR, CDR2 FQNEAQ, per germline (reference sequence). This CDR3 is 15 amino acids long. Here the CDR3 reads CASSLPQGGEEKLFF. The CDR3 coding sequence is TGTGCCAGCAGCCTCCCCCAAGGGGGCGAGGAAAAACTGTTTTTT.

The chain joins TRBV10-2 to TRBJ2-3, with TRBD2 matching over 11 bases. V shed 7 bases, J shed 1 base, and the junction held 7 bases outside the gene matches. This CDR3 spans 16 amino acids. In germline, CDR1 is WSHSY, CDR2 SAAADI. CDR3 in amino acids: CASKASGGLGTDTQYF. In nucleotides, the CDR3 is TGCGCCAGCAAGGCTAGCGGGGGGCTGGGCACAGATACGCAGTATTTT.

This clonotype has a handful of counts. The chain joins TRBV11-2 to TRBJ1-1; TRBD1 matches 7 bases. Trimming cost V 4 bases and J 0 bases; bases outside gene matches: 11. Germline loops: CDR1 SGHAT, CDR2 FQNNGV. The CDR3 has 17 residues. The CDR3 sequence: CASSSRDRLFMNTEAFF. The DNA of the CDR3 is TGTGCCAGCAGCTCCCGGGACAGACTTTTCATGAACACTGAAGCTTTCTTT.

The chain combines TRBV11-1 with TRBJ2-2; 11 bases line up with TRBD2. V dropped 3 bases and J dropped 4; count of bases not matched to a gene: 7. The CDR3 consists of 17 residues. CDR1 and CDR2 (germline): SGHAT, FQDESV (reference sequence). The CDR3 protein is CASSLFTSGSGTGELFF. The CDR3 DNA reads TGTGCCAGCAGCTTGTTTACTAGCGGGAGTGGCACCGGGGAGCTGTTTTTT.

This clonotype was recorded only once. The chain employs TRBV20-1 and TRBJ2-7, with a weak D call TRBD2 (6 bases). The CDR3 contains 13 residues. Germline CDR1 and CDR2: DFQATT and SNEGSKA (reference sequence). V was shortened by 6 bases and J by 0 bases, with 12 bases between the two germline ends. CDR3 sequence: CSAYRDSSYEQYF. The CDR3 region has the DNA TGCAGTGCATACCGGGACTCCTCCTACGAGCAGTACTTC.

In regard to this clonotype: Being one base from a much bigger clone, this may be a read error. This chain connects TRBV3-1 to TRBJ1-5; D is ambiguous. The CDR3 sequence is 13 residues long. Trimming cost V 0 bases and J 5 bases, with 5 bases left between them. The germline V gene encodes CDR1 LGHDT and CDR2 YNNKEL (reference sequence). The CDR3 sequence is CASSQDGDQPQHF. The CDR3 nucleotides read TGTGCCAGCAGCCAAGATGGAGATCAGCCCCAGCATTTT.

The V gene is TRBV15, the J gene TRBJ2-2; D call uncertain. The length of the CDR3 is 14 residues. Trimming took off 5 bases at V and 1 base at J, with 8 bases between the two ends. Germline V gene sequence: CDR1 LNHNV, CDR2 YYDKDF (reference sequence). CDR3 region: CATSPDRNTGELFF. CDR3 nucleotides: TGTGCCACCAGCCCCGATAGGAACACCGGGGAGCTGTTTTTT.

The chain carries TRBV5-1 and TRBJ1-1, with TRBD1 matching over 9 bases. Germline CDR1 reads SGHRS; CDR2 reads YFSETQ. The CDR3 consists of 17 residues. V was clipped by 4 bases and J by 5 bases; unmatched bases: 15. CDR3 DNA: TGCGCCAGCAGCGACGTACCACCGGGGACAGGGTTTACTGAAGCTTTCTTT. It translates to CASSDVPPGTGFTEAFF. The whole variable domain, filled in from reference TRBV5-1 and TRBJ1-1, reads KAGVTQTPRYLIKTRGQQVTLSCSPISGHRSVSWYQQTPGQGLQFLFEYFSETQRNKGNFPGRFSGRQFSNSRSEMNVSTLELGDSALYLCASSDVPPGTGFTEAFFGQGTRLTVV.

This clonotype was counted ten times or more. This chain connects TRBV9 to TRBJ1-4; possibly TRBD1 for D (5 bases). CDR1 and CDR2 from the germline V gene are SGDLS and YYNGEE. Trimming left V 4 bases short and J 8 bases short, with 15 bases between. The CDR3 loop spans 14 amino acids. CDR3 loop: CASSRDLTTEKLFF. In nucleotides, the CDR3 is TGTGCCAGCAGCCGGGACCTTACCACGGAAAAACTGTTTTTT.

The chain has TRBV5-6 and TRBJ2-5; the D gene is possibly TRBD1 (6 bases). V was shortened by 0 bases and J by 4 bases, with 13 bases between the two germline ends. Germline V CDR1 and CDR2: SGHDT, YYEEEE. This CDR3 contains 15 residues. The DNA for the CDR3 is TGTGCCAGCAGCTTGGGAGTGGTGGGGGCAGAGACCCAGTACTTC. This translates into CASSLGVVGAETQYF.

The chain carries TRBV20-1 and TRBJ1-5; 7 positions agree with TRBD1. Trimming cost V 4 bases and J 0 bases; bases outside gene matches: 6. Germline V gene lookup returns CDR1 DFQATT and CDR2 SNEGSKA (reference sequence). There are 15 residues in the CDR3. As DNA, the CDR3 is TGCAGTGCTACAGGGGGGTCAACTAGCAATCAGCCCCAGCATTTT. This codes for CSATGGSTSNQPQHF.

This clonotype was seen only a few times. The chain links TRBV5-8 to TRBJ2-7; D unclear. Deletions cut 0 bases from V and 2 bases from J, with 9 bases between. The length of the CDR3 is 14 residues. Germline V gives CDR1 SGHTS, CDR2 YDEGEE. As DNA, the CDR3 is TGTGCCAGCAGCTTGGTTGGCGGAACCTACGAGCAGTACTTC. It codes for CASSLVGGTYEQYF.

V usage is TRBV12-3 or TRBV12-4 and J usage is TRBJ1-6; unclear D gene. The CDR3 covers 12 residues. Deletions cut 5 bases from V and 13 bases from J, with 12 bases between. The CDR3: CASSPGPGPLHF. In nucleotides, the CDR3 is TGTGCCAGCAGTCCCGGGCCCGGGCCCCTCCACTTT.

In its sample, this clonotype was seen a few times. This chain uses TRBV12-3 or TRBV12-4 with TRBJ1-5, with a tentative D call TRBD1 (6 bases). The CDR3 has 14 residues. Trimming took off 3 bases at V and 8 bases at J, with 14 bases between the two ends. This chain's CDR3 is CASSLEDRIKPQHF. The CDR3 nucleotides read TGTGCCAGCAGTTTGGAGGACAGAATCAAGCCCCAGCATTTT.

J is TRBJ1-1 and V is TRBV5-8; unclear D gene. Trimming cost V 4 bases and J 3 bases, with 16 bases left between them. The germline gives CDR1 SGHTS, CDR2 YDEGEE. This CDR3 contains 15 residues. The CDR3 sequence: CASSAGPGSDTEAFF. The CDR3 DNA follows: TGTGCCAGCAGCGCCGGTCCGGGGTCGGACACTGAAGCTTTCTTT.

Notes on this clonotype: The junction departs from germline at one end; a sequencing error may be responsible. The chain combines TRBV12-3 or TRBV12-4 with TRBJ1-1; maybe TRBD1 (5 bases). This CDR3 spans 18 amino acids. In DNA, the CDR3 is TGTGCCTGCAGGGAGGGCAAAGGACGGGCGCGACGGAACACTGAAGCTTTCTTT. It yields the protein CACREGKGRARRNTEAFF.

The chain joins TRBV6-5 to TRBJ1-1; D uncertain. V was pared by 0 bases and J by 1 base, with 12 bases between. CDR3 length equals 16 residues. Germline lookup yields CDR1 MNHEY and CDR2 SVGAGI. CDR3 nucleotide sequence: TGTGCCAGCAGTTACTCAAGGAGGTTGAAGAACACTGAAGCTTTCTTT. It yields the protein CASSYSRRLKNTEAFF.

The chain has TRBV20-1 and TRBJ1-2; 7 bases line up with TRBD1. There are 13 residues in the CDR3. Looked up from germline, CDR1 is DFQATT and CDR2 is SNEGSKA (reference sequence). Unmatched junction bases numbered 6, after V lost 5 bases and J lost 3 bases. DNA for the CDR3: TGCAGTGCTCCCGGACAGGCGGACTATGGCTACACCTTC. Its protein product is CSAPGQADYGYTF.

The chain recombines TRBV29-1 with TRBJ2-1, with D hard to call. The CDR3 has 14 amino acids. The V gene lost 4 bases and the J gene lost 4 bases, with 14 bases spanning the gap. Germline-derived CDR1 and CDR2 are SQVTM and ANQGSEA. CDR3 protein: CSVGRRSGYNEQFF. The CDR3 DNA is TGCAGCGTTGGCCGGCGGTCGGGTTACAATGAGCAGTTCTTC.

The chain links TRBV11-3 to TRBJ2-7; 7 nucleotides match TRBD1. The CDR3 loop spans 14 amino acids. V dropped 5 bases and J dropped 5; count of bases not matched to a gene: 9. The germline CDR1 and CDR2 sequences are SGHNT and YENEEA. CDR3 DNA: TGTGCCAGCAGCCCGGGGAAGGGGGCCCACGAGCAGTACTTC. Translation gives CASSPGKGAHEQYF.

The V call is TRBV20-1, the J call TRBJ1-5; D gene unclear. The CDR3 consists of 13 residues. V was pared by 5 bases and J by 1 base, with 9 bases between. Germline CDR1 reads DFQATT; CDR2 reads SNEGSKA (reference sequence). CDR3 nucleotide sequence: TGCAGTGCTTCCCCCGTAAGCAATCAGCCCCAGCATTTT. Protein: CSASPVSNQPQHF.

The chain combines TRBV28 with TRBJ1-4; D gene ambiguous. Trimming stripped 2 bases from V and 4 bases from J, with 14 bases between. The CDR3 is 16 amino acids. The germline CDR1 and CDR2 sequences are MDHEN and SYDVKM. As DNA, the CDR3 is TGTGCCAGCAGTTTAAGTTCGGGCGGCGGTAATGAAAAACTGTTTTTT. Translated: CASSLSSGGGNEKLFF.

The table lists this clonotype with a few counts. The chain carries TRBV27 and TRBJ1-2; D is uncertain. Germline CDR1 and CDR2: MNHEY and SMNVEV (reference sequence). CDR3 length: 14 residues. Trimming removed 7 bases from V and 1 base from J, with 13 bases in between. CDR3 sequence: CASTRLPVNYGYTF. CDR3 DNA: TGTGCCAGCACGCGGCTACCGGTTAACTATGGCTACACCTTC.

This clonotype showed up just a few times. The rearrangement joins TRBV27 to TRBJ2-1; D call uncertain. The CDR3 contains 11 residues. The V gene's germline CDR1 is MNHEY and CDR2 SMNVEV (reference sequence). The germline V and J ends were trimmed by 8 bases and 6 bases, with 8 bases remaining between them. CDR3 sequence reads: CASSRPNEQFF. CDR3 nucleotide sequence: TGTGCCAGCTCTCGCCCCAATGAGCAGTTCTTC.

This clonotype was detected many times. The genes are TRBV7-9 and TRBJ2-5; D is perhaps TRBD2 (6 bases). V lost 7 bases to trimming and J lost 5 bases, with 23 bases between them. Germline V gives CDR1 SEHNR, CDR2 FQNEAQ (reference sequence). The CDR3 extends over 16 amino acids. CDR3 amino acids: CASTLAGTGVRETQYF. The DNA of the CDR3 is TGTGCCAGCACATTAGCCGGGACGGGGGTAAGGGAGACCCAGTACTTC. The full variable domain, rest sourced from reference TRBV7-9 and TRBJ2-5, is DTGVSQNPRHKITKRGQNVTFRCDPISEHNRLYWYRQTLGQGPEFLTYFQNEAQLEKSRLLSDRFSAERPKGSFSTLEIQRTEQGDSAMYLCASTLAGTGVRETQYFGPGTRLLVL.